A selection of T cell receptor beta chains follows, all from one sample in a study of blood T cell repertoires in COVID-19. Some clones are missing from TCRdb's copy, which holds only in-frame ones; the method was immunoSEQ multiplex PCR. The data contain around 180,000 clones, roughly four fifths of them singletons. Material for sequencing was peripheral blood. Every receptor here comes from a human donor in a cohort sampled during active COVID-19. Each CDR3 is given without its conserved first and last residue. Clone size is shown for a subset of rows, as once, few, many or a class of expanded clone.

v_gene,j_gene,abundance,CDR3aa
TRBV14,TRBJ1-2,once,ASSQDQTDYGYT
TRBV13,TRBJ2-7,-,ASSSSRQGAYEQY
TRBV11-3,TRBJ2-1,-,ASSLDQGGANEQF
TRBV27,TRBJ2-7,few,ASSSLAGGYEQY
TRBV18,TRBJ2-7,-,ASSPPEGLSYEQY
TRBV27,TRBJ2-7,-,ASSLSRTGGYEQY
TRBV15,TRBJ1-1,-,ATSRGGTANTEAF
TRBV6-2/TRBV6-3,TRBJ1-2,-,ASSYTGAGGYT
TRBV5-4,TRBJ1-4,-,ASSWDTATNEKLF
TRBV7-6,TRBJ2-7,-,ASSEGQSRYEQY
TRBV13,TRBJ2-7,-,ASSWTGAYEQY
TRBV3-1/TRBV3-2,TRBJ2-7,few,ASSRDSSYEQY
TRBV19,TRBJ2-2,-,ASSMGPDTGELF
TRBV7-2,TRBJ2-7,-,ASSPLGGPSEQY
TRBV7-2,TRBJ2-7,-,ASSIGTGYSYEQY
TRBV7-9,TRBJ2-7,-,ASSSPSSYEQY
TRBV6-2/TRBV6-3,TRBJ1-1,-,ASNPTGRWNTEAF
TRBV5-1,TRBJ2-3,-,ASSSGQGVTDTQY
TRBV6-4,TRBJ2-1,-,ASSREAGGPDNEQF
TRBV29-1,TRBJ2-3,-,SVARGVADTQY
TRBV10-3,TRBJ2-3,-,AIKDEADTQY
TRBV6-2/TRBV6-3,TRBJ2-2,-,ASSPGLAGAGELF
TRBV3-1/TRBV3-2,TRBJ2-1,few,ASSQGGRGGSEQF
TRBV2,TRBJ1-1,few,ASSEDGLQGAEAF
TRBV6-5,TRBJ2-7,once,ASSGTGVAAQY
TRBV5-6,TRBJ1-6,-,ASSLPGGNSPLH
TRBV12-3/TRBV12-4,TRBJ1-1,-,ASSFASNTEAF
TRBV19,TRBJ2-7,few,ASSLGLAGYSYEQY
TRBV4-1,TRBJ2-3,-,ASSQDRKRERADTQY
TRBV7-9,TRBJ1-6,-,ASSFLTGGENSPLH
TRBV4-3,TRBJ2-7,-,ASSQDSTGTALGQY